Sequencing of this TCR beta chain was carried out in a study of CD8+CD57+ T cells in acquired aplastic anemia. Study summary: Isolated CD4+ and CD8+ cells, once sorted, yielded DNA averaging around 3.1 ug. Study outcomes and limitations: Researchers report that around 30 CD8+ CDR3 sequences appeared in both patients and controls. CD8+ Simpson's diversity in patients was not significantly different from that in controls.

About this clonotype itself: Antigen specificity is unknown.

Investigators profiled TCR beta VDJ and CDR3 from genomic DNA template. TCRdb itself ran the reads through MiXCR, one entry per CDR3 protein. The repertoire consists of over 150,000 distinct CDR3 sequences, with over 50% occurring once and the leading ten covering more than 10%. Individuals selected for sequencing had exhibited CD8+CD57+ cell expansion on flow cytometry. A severe acquired aplastic anemia diagnosis applied to all patients. Trimming at V came to 6 bases and at J to 2 bases, leaving 6 bases not matched to a gene. Germline CDR1 and CDR2: SQVTM and ANQGSEA. This CDR3 comprises 13 residues.

The receptor was derived from a human donor with aplastic anemia. This chain links TRBV29-1 with TRBJ2-7; 8 nucleotides line up with TRBD1. Sequenced sample: sorted CD4+, CD8+, or CD8+CD57+ T cells (not recorded which) from PBMCs. The CDR3 here is CSVLGTGPYEQYF. Written as DNA, the CDR3 is TGCAGCGTCCTAGGGACAGGACCCTACGAGCAGTACTTC.